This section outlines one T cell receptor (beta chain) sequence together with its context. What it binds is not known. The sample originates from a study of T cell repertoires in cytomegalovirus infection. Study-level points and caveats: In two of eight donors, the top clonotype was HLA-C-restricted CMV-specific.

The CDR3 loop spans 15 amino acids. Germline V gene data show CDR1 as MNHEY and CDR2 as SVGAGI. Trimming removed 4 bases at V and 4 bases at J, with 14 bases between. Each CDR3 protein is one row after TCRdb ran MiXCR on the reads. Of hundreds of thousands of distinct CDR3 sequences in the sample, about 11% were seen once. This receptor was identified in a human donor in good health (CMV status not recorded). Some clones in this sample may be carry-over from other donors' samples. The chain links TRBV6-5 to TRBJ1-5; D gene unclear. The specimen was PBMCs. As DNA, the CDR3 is TGTGCCAGCAGTTCTCGACCTGGTCAAAATCAGCCCCAGCATTTT. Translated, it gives CASSSRPGQNQPQHF.